This T cell receptor (beta chain) was sequenced for a study of blood T cells in healthy people across ages. This clonotype has just a few counts. The antigen is not known. Points from the study as a whole: For the donors, CMV status was unknown and possibly confounded expanded clonotype changes. A roughly linear age-dependent decrease characterized TCR beta diversity per million T cells.

Per the germline V gene, CDR1 is SGHKS and CDR2 is YYEKEE (reference sequence). Trimming left V 4 bases short and J 4 bases short, with 14 bases between. CDR3 length: 15 residues. Next came a second PCR, run for about 6 to 12 cycles, which used a sample-barcoded 5' primer along with a J-beta primer mix. All samples gave at least 3 million CDR3-containing paired-end reads. MiXCR was run by TCRdb on the 5' RACE reads, yielding one entry per CDR3 protein. This table has almost 300,000 distinct CDR3 sequences, around 30% appearing once. Sequenced material: blood. The chain has TRBV5-5 and TRBJ1-4; D is possibly TRBD1 (6 bases). The clonotype was recovered from a woman between 65 and 79 years old in good health. CDR3 coding DNA: TGTGCCAGCAGCCCGCTAGGGGGAAATAATGAAAAACTGTTTTTT. It encodes CASSPLGGNNEKLFF.